These 20 T cell receptor beta chains were sequenced from one sample in a study of blood T cell repertoires in COVID-19. Sequencing was performed with immunoSEQ multiplex PCR; in TCRdb, only in-frame clones are kept and a portion is missing. The data show some 400,000 clones, more than 75% seen once. Sequenced material: PBMCs or T cells enriched from blood (not recorded which). These TCRs come from a man aged 30 to 39 who had recovered from COVID-19.

The chain joins TRBV9 to TRBJ1-2, with 9 bases identical to TRBD1. This CDR3 contains 14 residues. Germline trimming cut 4 bases from V and 6 bases from J; bases unmatched to any gene: 7. From germline, CDR1 is SGDLS and CDR2 YYNGEE. CDR3 coding DNA: TGTGCCAGCAGCCCGGGACAGGGTCTACATGGCTACACCTTC. It yields the protein CASSPGQGLHGYTF.

Details on this clone: At one end the junction does not follow the germline gene, possibly because of a read error. The rearrangement links TRBV4-3 to TRBJ2-2; a weak D match, TRBD2 (6 bases). The CDR3 runs 15 residues. From germline, CDR1 is LGHNA and CDR2 YSLEER. CDR3 amino acids: CASSQEGRNSGELFF. For the CDR3, the DNA is TGCGCCAGCAGCCAAGAAGGGAGGAACTCCGGGGAGCTGTTTTTT.

The chain carries TRBV25-1 and TRBJ1-1; a weak D match, TRBD1 (5 bases). Trimming took off 3 bases at V and 7 bases at J, with 15 bases between the two ends. The CDR3 is 14 residues long. Germline assignment: CDR1 MGHDK and CDR2 SYGVNS. The CDR3 loop is CASSEYSVGGEAFF. The CDR3 DNA follows: TGTGCCAGCAGTGAGTACTCGGTGGGGGGTGAAGCTTTCTTT.

The chain is built from TRBV30 and TRBJ1-2; weak D call: TRBD1 (6 bases). Germline V lookup: CDR1 GTSNPN, CDR2 SVGIG (reference sequence). This CDR3 is 14 amino acids long. Trimming took 0 bases from V and 4 from J, leaving 12 bases between them. CDR3 amino acids: CAWSVQGGVYGYTF. The CDR3 region has the DNA TGTGCCTGGAGTGTCCAAGGGGGGGTCTATGGCTACACCTTC. The full variable domain, rest sourced from reference TRBV30 and TRBJ1-2, is SQTIHQWPATLVQPVGSPLSLECTVEGTSNPNLYWYRQAAGRGLQLLFYSVGIGQISSEVPQNLSASRPQDRQFILSSKKLLLSDSGFYLCAWSVQGGVYGYTFGSGTRLTVV.

This clone showed up just a few times. The sample carries other DNA sequences with the same CDR3. The chain combines TRBV18 with TRBJ1-2; 7 positions agree with TRBD1. The germline gives CDR1 KGHSH, CDR2 LQKENI. V was pared by 1 base and J by 8 bases, with 4 bases of the junction left unmatched. The CDR3 contains 13 residues. The CDR3 is CASSPRTGEGYTF. CDR3 bases: TGTGCCAGCTCACCACGTACAGGGGAAGGCTACACCTTC.

This clone was picked up a small number of times. The chain couples TRBV7-2 to TRBJ2-1; weak D call: TRBD1 (5 bases). The germline V and J ends were trimmed by 1 base and 8 bases, with 18 bases remaining between them. In germline, CDR1 is SGHTA, CDR2 FQGNSA. CDR3 length: 16 amino acids. The chain's CDR3 is CASSLVSDSHFYEQFF. In DNA, the CDR3 is TGTGCCAGCAGCTTAGTTAGTGACAGTCATTTTTATGAGCAGTTCTTC.

The chain joins TRBV29-1 to TRBJ2-1; 7 bases align to TRBD1. Trimming cost V 6 bases and J 0 bases; bases outside gene matches: 5. The CDR3 totals 14 residues. Germline loops: CDR1 SQVTM, CDR2 ANQGSEA. As DNA, the CDR3 is TGCAGCGTAGGGGACAGAAGCTCCTACAATGAGCAGTTCTTC. Translation gives CSVGDRSSYNEQFF.

The J gene is TRBJ1-1, the V gene TRBV27, with 9 bases identical to TRBD1. J lost 11 bases, V lost 6 bases, and 10 bases had no gene match. This CDR3 has 13 amino acids. Germline-derived CDR1 and CDR2 are MNHEY and SMNVEV (reference sequence). The CDR3 reads CASRQLNRGRAFF. CDR3 coding DNA: TGTGCCAGCAGACAATTAAACAGGGGGCGTGCTTTCTTT.

V usage is TRBV2 and J usage is TRBJ2-7; 8 nucleotides agree with TRBD1. J was trimmed by 2 bases and V by 8 bases; bases with no gene match: 5. This CDR3 has 13 amino acids. Germline CDR1 and CDR2: SNHLY and FYNNEI. The CDR3 DNA is TGTGCCAGCGGACAGGGACAGCCCTACGAGCAGTACTTC. Translated, it gives CASGQGQPYEQYF. The full variable domain, rest sourced from reference TRBV2 and TRBJ2-7, is EPEVTQTPSHQVTQMGQEVILRCVPISNHLYFYWYRQILGQKVEFLVSFYNNEISEKSEIFDDQFSVERPDGSNFTLKIRSTKLEDSAMYFCASGQGQPYEQYFGPGTRLTVT.

The chain couples TRBV5-1 to TRBJ2-3, with D perhaps matching TRBD2 (6 bases). The CDR3 sequence is 15 residues long. Germline CDR1 and CDR2: SGHRS and YFSETQ. Trimming took off 6 bases at V and 1 base at J, with 15 bases between the two ends. This CDR3 is CASTIGGGGTDTQYF. CDR3 nucleotides: TGCGCCAGCACCATTGGGGGAGGAGGCACAGATACGCAGTATTTT.

CDR3 DNA sequence: TGTGCCAGCAGTTTATGGGGGGGAGGTTCACCCCTCCACTTT. This gives the protein CASSLWGGGSPLHF. J is TRBJ1-6 and V is TRBV27, with D possibly being TRBD1 (5 bases). Germline assignment: CDR1 MNHEY and CDR2 SMNVEV (reference sequence). V dropped 1 base and J dropped 9 bases, with 10 bases sitting between them. The length of the CDR3 is 14 residues.

V is TRBV27 and J is TRBJ1-4, with D possibly being TRBD1 (5 bases). Germline-derived CDR1 and CDR2 are MNHEY and SMNVEV (reference sequence). V was trimmed by 4 bases and J by 5 bases, leaving 11 bases between them. The CDR3 length is 14 residues. For the CDR3, the DNA is TGTGCCAGCAGTTCTTACTACAGGAATGAAAAACTGTTTTTT. Translating gives CASSSYYRNEKLFF.

This rearrangement joins TRBV12-3 or TRBV12-4 to TRBJ1-1; possibly TRBD1 for D (6 bases). V dropped 5 bases and J dropped 4 bases, with 11 bases sitting between them. The CDR3 is 13 residues long. The CDR3 region has the DNA TGTGCCAGCAGTGTGACAGGATTCACTGAAGCTTTCTTT. This gives the protein CASSVTGFTEAFF.

V usage is TRBV5-1 and J usage is TRBJ2-7; TRBD2 matches at 14 bases. Germline loops: CDR1 SGHRS, CDR2 YFSETQ. With V trimmed by 0 bases and J by 7 bases, 9 bases remained unmatched. This CDR3 comprises 17 residues. CDR3 nucleotide sequence: TGCGCCAGCAGCTTGGGGACTAGCGGGGGGTTCTTTTTAGAGCAGTACTTC. Amino acids: CASSLGTSGGFFLEQYF.

This chain joins TRBV10-3 and TRBJ1-5, with D perhaps TRBD1 (5 bases). Deletions cut 0 bases from V and 4 bases from J, with 13 bases between. The germline V gene has CDR1 ENHRY and CDR2 SYGVKD. The length of the CDR3 is 16 residues. The CDR3 is CAISESIQDTNQPQHF. In DNA form, the CDR3 reads TGTGCCATCAGTGAGTCAATTCAGGACACGAATCAGCCCCAGCATTTT.

The rearrangement links TRBV6-5 to TRBJ1-1, with D hard to call. V was clipped by 2 bases and J by 5 bases, with 9 bases between them. CDR1 is MNHEY and CDR2 is SVGAGI in the germline V gene. The CDR3 has 13 amino acids. The CDR3 is CASSYAGWTEAFF. CDR3 nucleotides: TGTGCCAGCAGTTACGCGGGTTGGACTGAAGCTTTCTTT.

The chain combines TRBV5-1 with TRBJ2-2; the match to TRBD1 covers 8 bases. CDR1 SGHRS and CDR2 YFSETQ come from the germline V gene. The CDR3 loop spans 16 amino acids. V gave up 4 bases and J gave up 1 base; unmatched junction bases: 6. CDR3 in amino acids: CASSLTGTGNTGELFF. The CDR3 region has the DNA TGCGCCAGCAGCCTTACCGGGACAGGGAACACCGGGGAGCTGTTTTTT.

The rearrangement joins TRBV5-1 to TRBJ2-3; a weak D match, TRBD1 (6 bases). V was trimmed by 6 bases and J by 0 bases, leaving 11 bases between them. Germline CDR1 reads SGHRS; CDR2 reads YFSETQ. The CDR3 is 14 residues long. CDR3 in amino acids: CASKWGPSTDTQYF. The CDR3 DNA reads TGCGCCAGCAAGTGGGGGCCCAGCACAGATACGCAGTATTTT. The full variable domain, rest sourced from reference TRBV5-1 and TRBJ2-3, is KAGVTQTPRYLIKTRGQQVTLSCSPISGHRSVSWYQQTPGQGLQFLFEYFSETQRNKGNFPGRFSGRQFSNSRSEMNVSTLELGDSALYLCASKWGPSTDTQYFGPGTRLTVL.

Comments on this clone: Sequence at one end of the junction differs from germline and may be a read error. The rearrangement joins TRBV7-7 to TRBJ2-3, with TRBD1 identical over 8 bases. Germline V gene data show CDR1 as SSHAT and CDR2 as FNYEAQ (reference sequence). This CDR3 spans 15 amino acids. Here the CDR3 DNA reads TGTGCTAGCAGCCCAAACCTTTTCGGACAGGGTACGCAGTATTTT. This sequence encodes CASSPNLFGQGTQYF.

In its sample, this clone was seen a few times. The chain links TRBV9 to TRBJ2-1; D possibly corresponds to TRBD1 (5 bases). The V and J ends lost 4 bases and 2 bases respectively, with 13 bases between them. Germline loops: CDR1 SGDLS, CDR2 YYNGEE. The CDR3 runs 15 residues. The DNA of the CDR3 is TGTGCCAGCAGCCCGACAGTGGGTCCCTACAATGAGCAGTTCTTC. It encodes CASSPTVGPYNEQFF.